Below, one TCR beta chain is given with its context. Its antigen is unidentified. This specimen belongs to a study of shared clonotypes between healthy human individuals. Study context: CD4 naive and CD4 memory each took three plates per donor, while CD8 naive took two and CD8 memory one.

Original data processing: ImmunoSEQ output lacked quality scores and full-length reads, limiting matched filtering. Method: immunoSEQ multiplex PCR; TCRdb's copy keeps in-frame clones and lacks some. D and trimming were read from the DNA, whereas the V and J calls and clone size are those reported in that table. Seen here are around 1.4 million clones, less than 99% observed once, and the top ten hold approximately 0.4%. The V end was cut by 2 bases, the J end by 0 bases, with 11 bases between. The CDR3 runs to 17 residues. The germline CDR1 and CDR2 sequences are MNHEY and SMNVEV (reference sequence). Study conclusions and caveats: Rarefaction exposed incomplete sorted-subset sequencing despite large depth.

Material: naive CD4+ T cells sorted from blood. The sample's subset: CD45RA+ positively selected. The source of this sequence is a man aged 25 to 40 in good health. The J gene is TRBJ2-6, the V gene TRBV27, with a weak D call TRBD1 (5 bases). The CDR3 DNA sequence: TGTGCCAGCAGTTTAGGGCAGGGAATCTCTGGGGCCAACGTCCTGACTTTC. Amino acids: CASSLGQGISGANVLTF.